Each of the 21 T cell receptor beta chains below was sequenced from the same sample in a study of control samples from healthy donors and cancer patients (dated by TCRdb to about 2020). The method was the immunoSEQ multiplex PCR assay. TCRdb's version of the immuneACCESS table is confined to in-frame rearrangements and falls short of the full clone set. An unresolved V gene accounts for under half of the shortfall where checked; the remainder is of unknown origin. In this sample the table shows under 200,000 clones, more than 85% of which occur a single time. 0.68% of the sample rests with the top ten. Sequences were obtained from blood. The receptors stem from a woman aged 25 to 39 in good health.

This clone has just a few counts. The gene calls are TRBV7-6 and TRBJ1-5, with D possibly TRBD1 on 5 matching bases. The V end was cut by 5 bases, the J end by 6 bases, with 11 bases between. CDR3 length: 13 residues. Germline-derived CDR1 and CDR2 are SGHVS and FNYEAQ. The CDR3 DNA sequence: TGTGCCAGCAGCCCAGGGCGGGGTCAGCCCCAGCATTTT. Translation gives CASSPGRGQPQHF.

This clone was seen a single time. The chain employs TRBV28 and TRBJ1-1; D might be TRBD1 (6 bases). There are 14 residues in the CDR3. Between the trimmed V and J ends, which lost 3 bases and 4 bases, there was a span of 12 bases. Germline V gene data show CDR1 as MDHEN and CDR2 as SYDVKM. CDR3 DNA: TGTGCCAGCAGTTTCGCAGGGGCGGGCACTGAAGCTTTCTTT. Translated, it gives CASSFAGAGTEAFF.

CDR3 sequence: CASSLGTFYNEQFF. CDR3 in DNA: TGTGCCAGCAGTTTAGGGACCTTCTACAATGAGCAGTTCTTC. V and J are TRBV6-2 or TRBV6-3 and TRBJ2-1; D is perhaps TRBD1 or TRBD2 (5 bases each). The CDR3 is made up of 14 amino acids. The V end lost 4 bases, the J end lost 3 bases, and 10 bases lay between the germline ends. Per the germline V gene, CDR1 is MNHEY and CDR2 is SVGEGT.

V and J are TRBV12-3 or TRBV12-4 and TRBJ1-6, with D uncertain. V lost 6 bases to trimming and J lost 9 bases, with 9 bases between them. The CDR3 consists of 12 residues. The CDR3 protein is CASRYSLSPLHF. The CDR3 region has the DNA TGTGCCAGCAGGTACAGCCTTTCACCCCTCCACTTT.

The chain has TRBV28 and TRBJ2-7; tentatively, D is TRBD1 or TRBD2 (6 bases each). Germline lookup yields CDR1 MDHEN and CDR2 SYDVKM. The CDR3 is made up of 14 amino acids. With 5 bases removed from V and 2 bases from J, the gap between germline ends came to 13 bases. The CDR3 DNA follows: TGTGCCAGCAGTATAGGGGGGTTTCCCTACGAGCAGTACTTC. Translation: CASSIGGFPYEQYF.

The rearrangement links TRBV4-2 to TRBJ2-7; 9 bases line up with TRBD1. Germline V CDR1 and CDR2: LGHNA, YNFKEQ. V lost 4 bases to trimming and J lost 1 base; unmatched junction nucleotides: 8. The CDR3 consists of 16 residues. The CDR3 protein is CASSPTGGDSSYEQYF. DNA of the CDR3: TGTGCCAGCAGCCCCACAGGGGGCGATTCGTCCTACGAGCAGTACTTC.

CDR3 sequence: CASSRTSRGNQPQHF. As DNA, the CDR3 is TGTGCCAGCAGCCGGACCTCCAGAGGGAATCAGCCCCAGCATTTT. The chain recombines TRBV5-8 with TRBJ1-5; D gene uncertain. From germline, CDR1 is SGHTS and CDR2 YDEGEE. V was shortened by 4 bases and J by 4 bases, with 15 bases between the two germline ends. This CDR3 is built from 15 residues. Full variable domain (remainder filled in from reference TRBV5-8 and TRBJ1-5): EAGVTQSPTHLIKTRGQQATLRCSPISGHTSVYWYQQALGLGLQFLLWYDEGEERNRGNFPPRFSGRQFPNYSSELNVNALELEDSALYLCASSRTSRGNQPQHFGDGTRLSIL.

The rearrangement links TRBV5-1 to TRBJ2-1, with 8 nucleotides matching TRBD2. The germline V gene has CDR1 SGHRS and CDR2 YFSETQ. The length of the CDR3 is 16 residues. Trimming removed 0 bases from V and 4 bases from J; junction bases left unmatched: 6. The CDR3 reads CASSLGIAGIYNEQFF. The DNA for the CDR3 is TGCGCCAGCAGCTTGGGTATAGCGGGGATTTACAATGAGCAGTTCTTC. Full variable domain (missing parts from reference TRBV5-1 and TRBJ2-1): KAGVTQTPRYLIKTRGQQVTLSCSPISGHRSVSWYQQTPGQGLQFLFEYFSETQRNKGNFPGRFSGRQFSNSRSEMNVSTLELGDSALYLCASSLGIAGIYNEQFFGPGTRLTVL.

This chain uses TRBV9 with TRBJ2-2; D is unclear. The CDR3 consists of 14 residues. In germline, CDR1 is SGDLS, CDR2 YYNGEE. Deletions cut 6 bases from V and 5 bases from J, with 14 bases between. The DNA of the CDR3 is TGTGCCAGCACTCGAGCTGAGTGGACCGGGGAGCTGTTTTTT. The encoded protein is CASTRAEWTGELFF.

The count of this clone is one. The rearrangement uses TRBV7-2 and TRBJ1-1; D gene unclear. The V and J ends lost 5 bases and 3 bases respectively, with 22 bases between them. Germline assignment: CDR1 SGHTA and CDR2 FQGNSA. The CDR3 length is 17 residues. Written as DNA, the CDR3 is TGTGCCAGCAGCAAAAGGCAGGCCCGATTGAGTTACACTGAAGCTTTCTTT. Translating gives CASSKRQARLSYTEAFF.

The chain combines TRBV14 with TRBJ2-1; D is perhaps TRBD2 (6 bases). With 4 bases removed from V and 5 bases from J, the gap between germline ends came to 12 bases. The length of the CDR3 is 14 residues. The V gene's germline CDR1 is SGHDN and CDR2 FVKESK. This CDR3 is CASSPGTLNNEQFF. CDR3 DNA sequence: TGTGCCAGCAGCCCCGGGACTTTGAACAATGAGCAGTTCTTC.

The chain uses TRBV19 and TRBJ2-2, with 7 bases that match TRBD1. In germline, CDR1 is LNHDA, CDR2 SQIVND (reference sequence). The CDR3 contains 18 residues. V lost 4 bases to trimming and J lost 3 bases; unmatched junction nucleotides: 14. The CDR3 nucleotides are TGTGCCAGTAGTAAACTGGGACAGCTCAAGAGGGACACCGGGGAGCTGTTTTTT. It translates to CASSKLGQLKRDTGELFF.

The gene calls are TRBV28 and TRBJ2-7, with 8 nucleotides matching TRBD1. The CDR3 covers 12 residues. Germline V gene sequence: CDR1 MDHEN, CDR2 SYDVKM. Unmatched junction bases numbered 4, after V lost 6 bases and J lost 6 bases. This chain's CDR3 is CASSRGQVEQYF. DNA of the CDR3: TGTGCCAGCAGCAGGGGACAGGTCGAGCAGTACTTC.

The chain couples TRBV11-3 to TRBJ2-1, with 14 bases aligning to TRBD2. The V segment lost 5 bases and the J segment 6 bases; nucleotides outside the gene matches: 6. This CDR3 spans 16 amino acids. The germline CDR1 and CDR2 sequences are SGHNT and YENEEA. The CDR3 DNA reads TGTGCCAGCAGCCTCGGACTAGCGGGAGGACCCAATGAGCAGTTCTTC. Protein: CASSLGLAGGPNEQFF.

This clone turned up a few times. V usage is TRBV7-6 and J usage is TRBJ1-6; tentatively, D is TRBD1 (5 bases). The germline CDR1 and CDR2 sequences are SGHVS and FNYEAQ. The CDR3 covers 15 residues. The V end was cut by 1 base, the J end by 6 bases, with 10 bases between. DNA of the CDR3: TGTGCCAGCAGCTTAGTGGGTGGGGGTAATTCACCCCTCCACTTT. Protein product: CASSLVGGGNSPLHF.

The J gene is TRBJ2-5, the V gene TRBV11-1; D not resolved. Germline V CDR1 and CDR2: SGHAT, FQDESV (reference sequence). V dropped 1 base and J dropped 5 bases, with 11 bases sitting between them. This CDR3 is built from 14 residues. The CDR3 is CASSLDGYPETQYF. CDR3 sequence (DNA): TGTGCCAGCAGCTTAGACGGCTACCCTGAGACCCAGTACTTC.

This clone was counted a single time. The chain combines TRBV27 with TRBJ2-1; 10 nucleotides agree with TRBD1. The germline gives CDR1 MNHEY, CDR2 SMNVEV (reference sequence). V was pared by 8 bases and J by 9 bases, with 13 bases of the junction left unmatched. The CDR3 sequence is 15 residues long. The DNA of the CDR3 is TGTGCCAGCCGGTCCCTGGGACAGGGGATCCCTGAGCAGTTCTTC. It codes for CASRSLGQGIPEQFF.

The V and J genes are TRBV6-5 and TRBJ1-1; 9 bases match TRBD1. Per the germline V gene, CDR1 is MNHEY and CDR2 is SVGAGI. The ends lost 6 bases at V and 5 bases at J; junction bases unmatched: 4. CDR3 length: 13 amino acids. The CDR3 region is CASRGQGKTEAFF. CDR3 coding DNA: TGTGCCAGCAGGGGACAGGGAAAGACTGAAGCTTTCTTT.

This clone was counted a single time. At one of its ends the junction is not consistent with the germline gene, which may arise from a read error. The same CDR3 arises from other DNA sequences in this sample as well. As DNA, the CDR3 is TGTGCCAGCAGCTACTCGGGGAGAAACACTGAAGCTTTCTTT. It is translated as CASSYSGRNTEAFF. This chain links TRBV6-5 with TRBJ1-1; no reliable D call. This CDR3 is 14 amino acids long. CDR1 and CDR2 (germline): MNHEY, SVGAGI.

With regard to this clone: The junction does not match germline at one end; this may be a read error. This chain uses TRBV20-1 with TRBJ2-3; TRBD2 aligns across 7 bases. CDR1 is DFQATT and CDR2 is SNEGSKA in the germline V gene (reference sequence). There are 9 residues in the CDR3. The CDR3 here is CSAGLWGGF. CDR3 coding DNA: TGCAGTGCTGGACTGTGGGGGGGTTTT.

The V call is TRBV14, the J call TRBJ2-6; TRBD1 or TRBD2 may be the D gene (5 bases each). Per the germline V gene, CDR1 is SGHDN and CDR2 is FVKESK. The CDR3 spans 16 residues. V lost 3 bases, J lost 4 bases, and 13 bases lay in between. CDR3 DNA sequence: TGTGCCAGCAGCCAGTCCCGGGGCTCGGGGGCCAACGTCCTGACTTTC. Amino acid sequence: CASSQSRGSGANVLTF.